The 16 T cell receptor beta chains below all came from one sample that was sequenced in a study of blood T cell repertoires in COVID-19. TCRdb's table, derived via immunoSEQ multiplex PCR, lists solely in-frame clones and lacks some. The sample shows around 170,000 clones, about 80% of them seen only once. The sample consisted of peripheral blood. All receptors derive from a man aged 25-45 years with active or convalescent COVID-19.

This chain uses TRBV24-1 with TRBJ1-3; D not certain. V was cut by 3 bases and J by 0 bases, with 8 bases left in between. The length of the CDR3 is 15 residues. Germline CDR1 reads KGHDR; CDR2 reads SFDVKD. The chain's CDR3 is CATSDSFGSGNTIYF. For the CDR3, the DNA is TGTGCCACCAGTGATAGCTTTGGCTCTGGAAACACCATATATTTT.

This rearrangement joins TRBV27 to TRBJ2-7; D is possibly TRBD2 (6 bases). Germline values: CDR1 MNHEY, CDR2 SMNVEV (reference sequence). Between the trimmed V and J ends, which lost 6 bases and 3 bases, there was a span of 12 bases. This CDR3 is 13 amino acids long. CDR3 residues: CASSPEEGYEQYF. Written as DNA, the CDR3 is TGTGCCAGCAGCCCCGAGGAGGGCTACGAGCAGTACTTC.

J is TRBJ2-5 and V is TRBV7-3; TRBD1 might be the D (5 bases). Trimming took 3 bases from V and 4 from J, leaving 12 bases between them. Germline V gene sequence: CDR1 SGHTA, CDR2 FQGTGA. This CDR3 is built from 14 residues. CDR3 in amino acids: CASSFSQAAETQYF. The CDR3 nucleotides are TGTGCCAGCAGCTTCTCACAGGCGGCAGAGACCCAGTACTTC.

CDR3 sequence reads: CATSHSGTDYGYTF. The CDR3 DNA reads TGTGCCACCAGCCATTCCGGGACAGACTATGGCTACACCTTC. The V call is TRBV24-1, the J call TRBJ1-2; 7 bases align to TRBD1. The V segment lost 7 bases and the J segment 3 bases; nucleotides outside the gene matches: 7. The CDR3 length is 14 residues. Per the germline V gene, CDR1 is KGHDR and CDR2 is SFDVKD.

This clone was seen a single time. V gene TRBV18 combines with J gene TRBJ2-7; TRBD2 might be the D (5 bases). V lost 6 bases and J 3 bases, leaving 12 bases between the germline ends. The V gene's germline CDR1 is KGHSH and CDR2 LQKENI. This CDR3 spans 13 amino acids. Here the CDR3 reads CASSTEVDYEQYV. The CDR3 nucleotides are TGTGCCAGCTCCACGGAGGTAGACTACGAGCAGTACGTC.

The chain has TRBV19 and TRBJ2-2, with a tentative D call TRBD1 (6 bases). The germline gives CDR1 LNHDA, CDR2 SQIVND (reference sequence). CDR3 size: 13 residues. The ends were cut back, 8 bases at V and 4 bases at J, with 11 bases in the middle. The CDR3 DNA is TGTGCCAGTGGGTTGACAGGCACCGGGGAGCTGTTTTTT. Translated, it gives CASGLTGTGELFF.

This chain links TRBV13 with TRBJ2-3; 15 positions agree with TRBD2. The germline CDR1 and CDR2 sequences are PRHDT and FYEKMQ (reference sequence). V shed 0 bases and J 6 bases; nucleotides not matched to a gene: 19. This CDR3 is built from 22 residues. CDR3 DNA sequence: TGTGCCAGCAGCTTAGGGCTCAACAGGGAAGGACTAGCGGGAGGGCCTTGGGATACGCAGTATTTT. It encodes CASSLGLNREGLAGGPWDTQYF.

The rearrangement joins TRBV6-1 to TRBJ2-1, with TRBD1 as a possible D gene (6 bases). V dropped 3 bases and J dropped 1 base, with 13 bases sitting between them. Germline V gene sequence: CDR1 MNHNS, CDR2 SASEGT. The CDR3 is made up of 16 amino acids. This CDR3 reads CASSDSWTESYNEQFF. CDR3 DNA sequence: TGTGCCAGCAGTGATTCCTGGACAGAGTCCTACAATGAGCAGTTCTTC.

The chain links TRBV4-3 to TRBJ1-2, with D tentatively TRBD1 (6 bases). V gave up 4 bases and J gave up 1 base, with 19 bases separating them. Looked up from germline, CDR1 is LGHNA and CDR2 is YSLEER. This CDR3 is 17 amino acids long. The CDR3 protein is CASSPGPTGRGNYGYTF. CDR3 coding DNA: TGCGCCAGCAGCCCAGGGCCTACAGGGAGGGGTAACTATGGCTACACCTTC.

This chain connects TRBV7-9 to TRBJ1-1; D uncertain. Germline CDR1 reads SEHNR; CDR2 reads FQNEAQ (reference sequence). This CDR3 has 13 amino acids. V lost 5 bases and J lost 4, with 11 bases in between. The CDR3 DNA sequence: TGTGCCAGCAGCCTAAAACCAGGCACTGAAGCTTTCTTT. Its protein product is CASSLKPGTEAFF.

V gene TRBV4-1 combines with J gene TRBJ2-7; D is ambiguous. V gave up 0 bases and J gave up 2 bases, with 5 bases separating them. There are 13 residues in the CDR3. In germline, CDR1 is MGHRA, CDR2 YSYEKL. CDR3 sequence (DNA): TGCGCCAGCAGCCAAGAAACGGCCTACGAGCAGTACTTC. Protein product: CASSQETAYEQYF.

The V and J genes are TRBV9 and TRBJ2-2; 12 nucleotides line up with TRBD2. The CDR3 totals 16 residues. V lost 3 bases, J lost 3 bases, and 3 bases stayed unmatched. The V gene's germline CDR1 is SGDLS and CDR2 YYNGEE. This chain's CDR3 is CASSALAGGHTGELFF. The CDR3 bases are TGTGCCAGCAGCGCGCTAGCGGGGGGGCACACCGGGGAGCTGTTTTTT.

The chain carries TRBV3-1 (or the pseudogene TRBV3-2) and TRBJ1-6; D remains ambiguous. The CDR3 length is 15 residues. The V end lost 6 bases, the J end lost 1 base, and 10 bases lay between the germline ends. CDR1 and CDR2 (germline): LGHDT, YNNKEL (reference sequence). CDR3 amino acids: CASRAPGSYNSPLHF. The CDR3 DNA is TGTGCCAGCAGGGCTCCGGGGTCCTATAATTCACCCCTCCACTTT.

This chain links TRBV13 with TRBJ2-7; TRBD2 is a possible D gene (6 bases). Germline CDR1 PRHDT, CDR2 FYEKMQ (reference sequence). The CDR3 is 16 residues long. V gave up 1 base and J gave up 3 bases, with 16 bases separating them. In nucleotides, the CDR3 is TGTGCCAGCAGCTTAGCGGGAGCCTTAACTGGCTACGAGCAGTACTTC. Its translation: CASSLAGALTGYEQYF.

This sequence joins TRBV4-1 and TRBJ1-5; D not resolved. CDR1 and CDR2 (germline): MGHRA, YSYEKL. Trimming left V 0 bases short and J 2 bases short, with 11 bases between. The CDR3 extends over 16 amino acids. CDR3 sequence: CASSQDGTDRNQPQHF. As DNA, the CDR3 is TGCGCCAGCAGCCAAGACGGAACAGATCGCAATCAGCCCCAGCATTTT.

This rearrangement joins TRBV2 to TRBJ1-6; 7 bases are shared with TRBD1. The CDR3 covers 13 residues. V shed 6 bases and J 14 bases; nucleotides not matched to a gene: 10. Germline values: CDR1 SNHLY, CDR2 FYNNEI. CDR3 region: CASRDTRQGTLHF. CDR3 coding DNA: TGTGCCAGCAGGGACACTAGACAGGGTACCCTCCACTTT.